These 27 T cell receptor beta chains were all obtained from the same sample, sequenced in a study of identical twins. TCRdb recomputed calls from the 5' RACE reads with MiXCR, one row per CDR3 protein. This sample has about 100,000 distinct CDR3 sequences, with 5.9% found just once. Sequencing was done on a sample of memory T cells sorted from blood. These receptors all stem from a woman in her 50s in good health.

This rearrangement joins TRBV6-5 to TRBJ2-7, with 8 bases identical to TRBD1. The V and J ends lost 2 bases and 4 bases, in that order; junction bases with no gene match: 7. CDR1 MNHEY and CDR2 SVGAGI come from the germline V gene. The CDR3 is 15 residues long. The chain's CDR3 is CASSYGTGSPYEQYF. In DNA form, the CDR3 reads TGTGCCAGCAGTTACGGGACAGGTAGCCCTTACGAGCAGTACTTC.

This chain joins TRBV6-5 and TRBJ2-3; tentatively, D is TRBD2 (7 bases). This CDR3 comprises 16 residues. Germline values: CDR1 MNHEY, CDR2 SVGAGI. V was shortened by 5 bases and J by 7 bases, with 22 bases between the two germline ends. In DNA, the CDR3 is TGTGCCAGCAGTCCCGGACAGAAACGGGGGGAGTATACGCAGTATTTT. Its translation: CASSPGQKRGEYTQYF.

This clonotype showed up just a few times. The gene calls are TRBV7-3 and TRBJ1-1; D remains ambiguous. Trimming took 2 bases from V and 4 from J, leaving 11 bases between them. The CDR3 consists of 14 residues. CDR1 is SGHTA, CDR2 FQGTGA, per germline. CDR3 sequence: CASSLEASGTEAFF. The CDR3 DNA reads TGTGCCAGCAGCTTAGAGGCGTCGGGCACTGAAGCTTTCTTT.

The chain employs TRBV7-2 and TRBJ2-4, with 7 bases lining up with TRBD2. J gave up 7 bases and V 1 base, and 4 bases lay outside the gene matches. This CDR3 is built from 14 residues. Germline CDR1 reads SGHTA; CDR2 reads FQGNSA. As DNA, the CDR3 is TGTGCCAGCAGCTTAGACGGGGGAGGGAACATTCAGTACTTC. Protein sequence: CASSLDGGGNIQYF.

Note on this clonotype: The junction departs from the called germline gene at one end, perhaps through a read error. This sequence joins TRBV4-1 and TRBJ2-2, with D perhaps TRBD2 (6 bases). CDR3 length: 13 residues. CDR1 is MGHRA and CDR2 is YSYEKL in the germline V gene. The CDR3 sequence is CASSYRVGGELLF. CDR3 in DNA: TGCGCCAGCAGCTATAGGGTCGGCGGGGAGCTGCTTTTT.

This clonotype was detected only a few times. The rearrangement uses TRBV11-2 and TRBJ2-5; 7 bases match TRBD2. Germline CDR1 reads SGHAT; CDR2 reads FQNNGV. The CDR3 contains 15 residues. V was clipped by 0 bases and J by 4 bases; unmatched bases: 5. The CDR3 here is CASSLDWGGSETQYF. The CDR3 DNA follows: TGTGCCAGCAGCTTAGATTGGGGGGGATCAGAGACCCAGTACTTC. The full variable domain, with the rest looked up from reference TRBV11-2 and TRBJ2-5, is EAGVAQSPRYKIIEKRQSVAFWCNPISGHATLYWYQQILGQGPKLLIQFQNNGVVDDSQLPKDRFSAERLKGVDSTLKIQPAKLEDSAVYLCASSLDWGGSETQYFGPGTRLLVL.

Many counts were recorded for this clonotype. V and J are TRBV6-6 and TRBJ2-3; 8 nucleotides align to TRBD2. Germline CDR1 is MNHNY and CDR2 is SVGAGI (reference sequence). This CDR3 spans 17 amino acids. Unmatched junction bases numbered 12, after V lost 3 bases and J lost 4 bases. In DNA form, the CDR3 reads TGTGCCAGCAGTTATTCAACTAGCGGTCAGCCAGCAGATACGCAGTATTTT. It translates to CASSYSTSGQPADTQYF.

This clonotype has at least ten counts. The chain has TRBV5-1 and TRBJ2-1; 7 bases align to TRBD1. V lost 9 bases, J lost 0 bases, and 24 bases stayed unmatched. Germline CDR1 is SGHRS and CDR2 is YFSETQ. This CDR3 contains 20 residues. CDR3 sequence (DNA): TGCGCCAAATCATCGCCCGGGACAGATGGGGATAATAGCTCCTACAATGAGCAGTTCTTC. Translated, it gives CAKSSPGTDGDNSSYNEQFF.

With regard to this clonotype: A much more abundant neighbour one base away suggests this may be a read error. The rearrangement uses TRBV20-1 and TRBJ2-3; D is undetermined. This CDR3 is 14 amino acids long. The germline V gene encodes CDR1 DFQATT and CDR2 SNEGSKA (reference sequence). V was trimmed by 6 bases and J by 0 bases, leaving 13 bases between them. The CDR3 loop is CSAWYPSSTDTQYF. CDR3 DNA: TGCAGTGCATGGTATCCTTCTAGCACAGATACGCAGTATTTT.

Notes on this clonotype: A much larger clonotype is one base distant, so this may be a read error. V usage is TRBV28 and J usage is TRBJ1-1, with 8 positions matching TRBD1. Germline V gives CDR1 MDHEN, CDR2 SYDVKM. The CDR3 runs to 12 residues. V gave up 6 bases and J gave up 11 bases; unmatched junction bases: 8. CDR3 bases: TGTGCCAGCAGCCGTGACAGGGGTGACGCTTTCTTT. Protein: CASSRDRGDAFF.

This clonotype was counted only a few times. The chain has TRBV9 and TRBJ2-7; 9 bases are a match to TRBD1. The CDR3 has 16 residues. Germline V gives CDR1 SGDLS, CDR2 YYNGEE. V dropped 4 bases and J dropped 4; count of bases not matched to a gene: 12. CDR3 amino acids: CASSTSPGQGEYEQYF. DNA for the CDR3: TGTGCCAGCAGCACCTCCCCGGGACAGGGCGAATACGAGCAGTACTTC.

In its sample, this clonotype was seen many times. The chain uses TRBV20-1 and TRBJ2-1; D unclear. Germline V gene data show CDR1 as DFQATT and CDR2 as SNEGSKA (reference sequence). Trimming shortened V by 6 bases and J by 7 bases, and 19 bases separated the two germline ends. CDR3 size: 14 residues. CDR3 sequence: CSAGRGSEANEQFF. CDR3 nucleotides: TGCAGTGCCGGAAGAGGCAGTGAGGCGAATGAGCAGTTCTTC.

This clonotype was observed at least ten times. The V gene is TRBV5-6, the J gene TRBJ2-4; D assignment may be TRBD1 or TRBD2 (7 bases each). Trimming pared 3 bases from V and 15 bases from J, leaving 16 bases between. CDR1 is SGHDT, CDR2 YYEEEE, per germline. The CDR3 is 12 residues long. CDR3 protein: CASSWEGAVLYF. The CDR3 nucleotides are TGTGCCAGCAGCTGGGAGGGGGCCGTTTTGTACTTC.

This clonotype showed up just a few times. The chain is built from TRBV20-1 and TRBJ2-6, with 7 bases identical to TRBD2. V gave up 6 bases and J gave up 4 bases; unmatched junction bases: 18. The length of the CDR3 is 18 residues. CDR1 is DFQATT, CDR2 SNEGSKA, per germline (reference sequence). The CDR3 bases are TGCAGTGCAACGGAAGCGCCAGCGGGAAATTCAGGGGCCAACGTCCTGACTTTC. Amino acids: CSATEAPAGNSGANVLTF.

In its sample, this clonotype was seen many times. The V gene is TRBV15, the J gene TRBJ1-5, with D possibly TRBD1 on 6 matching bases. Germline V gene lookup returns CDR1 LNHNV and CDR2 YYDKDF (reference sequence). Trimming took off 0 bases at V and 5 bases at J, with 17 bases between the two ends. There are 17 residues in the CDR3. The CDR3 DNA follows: TGTGCCACCAGCAGAGATGATCGGGGGCTGCGCGATCAGCCCCAGCATTTT. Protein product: CATSRDDRGLRDQPQHF.

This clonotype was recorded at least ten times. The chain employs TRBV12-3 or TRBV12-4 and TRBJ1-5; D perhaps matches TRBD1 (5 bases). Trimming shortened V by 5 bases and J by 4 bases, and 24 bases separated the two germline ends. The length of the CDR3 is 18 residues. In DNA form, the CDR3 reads TGTGCCAGCAGTCCTACAACGCCCGGGGGAGGGCTAAATCAGCCCCAGCATTTT. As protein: CASSPTTPGGGLNQPQHF.

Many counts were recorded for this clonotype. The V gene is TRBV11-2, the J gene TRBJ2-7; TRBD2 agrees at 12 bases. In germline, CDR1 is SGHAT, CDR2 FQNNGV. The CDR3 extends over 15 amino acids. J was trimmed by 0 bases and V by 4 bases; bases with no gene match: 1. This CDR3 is CASSSTSGSSYEQYF. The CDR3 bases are TGTGCCAGCAGCTCGACTAGCGGGAGCTCCTACGAGCAGTACTTC.

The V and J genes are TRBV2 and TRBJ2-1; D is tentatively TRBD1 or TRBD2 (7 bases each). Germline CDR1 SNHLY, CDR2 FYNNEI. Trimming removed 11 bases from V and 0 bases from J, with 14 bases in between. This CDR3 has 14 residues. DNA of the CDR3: TGTGCCGGACAGCGGGACAGCTCCTACAATGAGCAGTTCTTC. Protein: CAGQRDSSYNEQFF. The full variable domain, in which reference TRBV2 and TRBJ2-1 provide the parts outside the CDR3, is EPEVTQTPSHQVTQMGQEVILRCVPISNHLYFYWYRQILGQKVEFLVSFYNNEISEKSEIFDDQFSVERPDGSNFTLKIRSTKLEDSAMYFCAGQRDSSYNEQFFGPGTRLTVL.

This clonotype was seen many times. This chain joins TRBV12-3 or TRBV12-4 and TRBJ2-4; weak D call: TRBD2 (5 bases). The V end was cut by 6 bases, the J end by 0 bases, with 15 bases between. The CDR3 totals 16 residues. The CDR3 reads CASSPGLLIAKNIQYF. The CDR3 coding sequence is TGTGCCAGCAGCCCCGGACTGTTGATAGCCAAAAACATTCAGTACTTC.

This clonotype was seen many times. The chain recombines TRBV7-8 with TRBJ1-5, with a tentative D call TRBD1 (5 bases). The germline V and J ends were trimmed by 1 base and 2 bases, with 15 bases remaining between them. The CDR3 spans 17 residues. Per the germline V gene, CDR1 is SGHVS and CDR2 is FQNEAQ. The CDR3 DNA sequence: TGTGCCAGCAGCTTAGGACAGTTTTGGCGCGGCAATCAGCCCCAGCATTTT. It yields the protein CASSLGQFWRGNQPQHF. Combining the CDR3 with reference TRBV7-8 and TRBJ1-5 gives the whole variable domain GAGVSQSPRYKVAKRGQDVALRCDPISGHVSLFWYQQALGQGPEFLTYFQNEAQLDKSGLPSDRFFAERPEGSVSTLKIQRTQQEDSAVYLCASSLGQFWRGNQPQHFGDGTRLSIL.

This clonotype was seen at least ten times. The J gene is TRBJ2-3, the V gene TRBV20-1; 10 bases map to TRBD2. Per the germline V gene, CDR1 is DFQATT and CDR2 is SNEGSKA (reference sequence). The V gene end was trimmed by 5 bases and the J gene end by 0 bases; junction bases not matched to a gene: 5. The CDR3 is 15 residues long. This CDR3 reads CSADKLAGSTDTQYF. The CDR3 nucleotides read TGCAGTGCTGACAAACTAGCGGGAAGCACAGATACGCAGTATTTT.

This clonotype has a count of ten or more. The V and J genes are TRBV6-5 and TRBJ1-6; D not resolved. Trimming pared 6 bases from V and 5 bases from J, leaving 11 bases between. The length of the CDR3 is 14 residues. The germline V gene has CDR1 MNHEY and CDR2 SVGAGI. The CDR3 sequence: CASRVLGNNSPLHF. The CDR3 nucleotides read TGTGCCAGCAGGGTCCTAGGGAATAATTCACCCCTCCACTTT.

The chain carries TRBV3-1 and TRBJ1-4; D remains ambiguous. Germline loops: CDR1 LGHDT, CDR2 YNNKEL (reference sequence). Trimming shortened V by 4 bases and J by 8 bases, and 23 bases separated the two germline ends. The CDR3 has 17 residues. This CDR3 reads CASSPVGRRMGLEKLFF. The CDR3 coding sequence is TGTGCCAGCAGCCCCGTGGGCAGGAGGATGGGGTTAGAAAAACTGTTTTTT.

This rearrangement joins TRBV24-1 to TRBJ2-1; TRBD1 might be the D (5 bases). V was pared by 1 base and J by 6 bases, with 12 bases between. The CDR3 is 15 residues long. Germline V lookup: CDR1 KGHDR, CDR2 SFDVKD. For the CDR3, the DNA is TGTGCCACCAGTGATTTCTGGCAGGGCCCCAATGAGCAGTTCTTC. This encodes CATSDFWQGPNEQFF.

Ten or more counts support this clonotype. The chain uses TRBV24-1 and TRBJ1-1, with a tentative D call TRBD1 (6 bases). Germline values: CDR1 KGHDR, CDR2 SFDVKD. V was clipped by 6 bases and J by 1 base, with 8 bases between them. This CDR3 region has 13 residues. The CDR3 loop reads CATSRQENTEAFF. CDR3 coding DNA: TGTGCCACCAGTCGACAGGAGAACACTGAAGCTTTCTTT.

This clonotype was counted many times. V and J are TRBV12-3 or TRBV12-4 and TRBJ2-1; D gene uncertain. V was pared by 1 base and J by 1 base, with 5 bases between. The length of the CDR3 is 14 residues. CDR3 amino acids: CASSLVTSYNEQFF. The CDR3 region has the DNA TGTGCCAGCAGTTTAGTTACGTCCTACAATGAGCAGTTCTTC.

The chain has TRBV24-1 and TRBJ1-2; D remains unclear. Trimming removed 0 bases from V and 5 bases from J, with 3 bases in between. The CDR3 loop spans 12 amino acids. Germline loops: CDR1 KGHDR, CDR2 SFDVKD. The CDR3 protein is CATSDLRYGYTF. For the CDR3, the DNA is TGTGCCACCAGTGATTTGAGATATGGCTACACCTTC.